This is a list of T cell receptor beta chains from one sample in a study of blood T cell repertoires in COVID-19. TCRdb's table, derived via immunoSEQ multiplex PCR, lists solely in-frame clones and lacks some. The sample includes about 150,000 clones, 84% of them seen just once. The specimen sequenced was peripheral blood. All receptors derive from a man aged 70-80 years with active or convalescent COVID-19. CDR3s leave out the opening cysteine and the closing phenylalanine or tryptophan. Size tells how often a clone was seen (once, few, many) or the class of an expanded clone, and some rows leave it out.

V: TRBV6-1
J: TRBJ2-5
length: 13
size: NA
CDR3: ASSHSGGAGETQY

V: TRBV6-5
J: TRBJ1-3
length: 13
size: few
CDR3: ASTNPDSSGNTIY

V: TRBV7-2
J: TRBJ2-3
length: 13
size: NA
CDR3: ASSLQGPGADTQY

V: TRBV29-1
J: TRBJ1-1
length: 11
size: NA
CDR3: STRQQLNTEAF

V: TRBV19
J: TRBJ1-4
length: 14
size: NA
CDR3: ASSEHPTIGVEKLF

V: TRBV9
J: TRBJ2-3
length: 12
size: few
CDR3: ASSETTNTDTQY

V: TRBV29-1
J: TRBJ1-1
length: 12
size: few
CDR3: SVLDRYGNTEAF

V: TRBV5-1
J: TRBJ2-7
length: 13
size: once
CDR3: ASSLGLREYYEQY

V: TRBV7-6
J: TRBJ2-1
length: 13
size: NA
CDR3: ASSYEIHRINEQF

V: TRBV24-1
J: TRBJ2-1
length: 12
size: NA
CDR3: ATSGRLANNEQF

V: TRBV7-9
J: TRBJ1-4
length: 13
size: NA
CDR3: ASSLAWQGREKLF

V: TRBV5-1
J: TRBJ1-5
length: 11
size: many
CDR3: ASSLAGNQPQH

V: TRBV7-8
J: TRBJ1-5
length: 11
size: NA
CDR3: ASSLVVNQPQH

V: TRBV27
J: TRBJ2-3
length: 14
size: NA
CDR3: ASSDWGLAATDTQY

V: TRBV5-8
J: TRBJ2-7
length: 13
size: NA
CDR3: ASSQGLAPSYEQY

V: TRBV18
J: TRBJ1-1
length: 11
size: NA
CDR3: ASSPVGGTEAF

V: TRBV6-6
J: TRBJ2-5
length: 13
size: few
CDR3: ASSYPAGQGETQY

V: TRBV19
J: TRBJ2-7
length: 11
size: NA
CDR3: ASSMSGGYEQY

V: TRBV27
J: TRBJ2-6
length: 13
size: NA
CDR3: ASSIYRAGANVLT

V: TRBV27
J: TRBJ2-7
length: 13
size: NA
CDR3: ASSLSPRSTYEQY

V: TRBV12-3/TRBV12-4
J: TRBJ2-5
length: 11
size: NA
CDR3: ASGLAGAETQY

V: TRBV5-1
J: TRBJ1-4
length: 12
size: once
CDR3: ASCLMGVNEKLF

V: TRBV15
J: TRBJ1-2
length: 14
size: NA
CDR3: ATSSDARGANYGYT

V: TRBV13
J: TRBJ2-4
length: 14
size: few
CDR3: ASSSRTGLAKNIQY

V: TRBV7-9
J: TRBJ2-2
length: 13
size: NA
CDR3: ASSLNWASPGELF

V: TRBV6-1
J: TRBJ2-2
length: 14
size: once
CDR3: ASSEALRGNTGELF

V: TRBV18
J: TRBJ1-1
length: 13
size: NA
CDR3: ASSPRTGTLTEAF